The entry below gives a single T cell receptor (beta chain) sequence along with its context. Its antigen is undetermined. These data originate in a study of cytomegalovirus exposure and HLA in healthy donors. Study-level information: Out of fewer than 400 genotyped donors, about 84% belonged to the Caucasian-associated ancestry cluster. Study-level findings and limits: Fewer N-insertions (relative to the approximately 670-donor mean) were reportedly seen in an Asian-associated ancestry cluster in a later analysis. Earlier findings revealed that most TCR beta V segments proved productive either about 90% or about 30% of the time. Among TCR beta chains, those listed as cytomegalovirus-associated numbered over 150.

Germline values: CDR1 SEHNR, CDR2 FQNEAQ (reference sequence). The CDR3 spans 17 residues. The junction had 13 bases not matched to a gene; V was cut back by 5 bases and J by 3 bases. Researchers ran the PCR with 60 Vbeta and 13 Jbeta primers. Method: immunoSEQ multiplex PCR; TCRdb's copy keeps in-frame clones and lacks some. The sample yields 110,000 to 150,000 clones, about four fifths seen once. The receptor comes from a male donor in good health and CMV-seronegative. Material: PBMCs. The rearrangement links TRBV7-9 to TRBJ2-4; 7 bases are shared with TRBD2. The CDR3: CASSLVLGRGVKNIQYF. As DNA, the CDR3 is TGTGCCAGCAGCCTCGTCCTGGGGAGGGGAGTCAAAAACATTCAGTACTTC.